This paragraph reports one TCR beta chain. Its antigen is still unknown. This entry is derived from a study of immune characteristics of hereditary and idiopathic chronic pancreatitis. General study results and limits: Patients with more severe chronic pancreatitis had more productive TCR rearrangements.

Data came from immunoSEQ multiplex PCR; TCRdb stores just in-frame clones and leaves some out. Of fewer than 10,000 clones listed, around 79% are singletons. The germline V gene encodes CDR1 GTSNPN and CDR2 SVGIG (reference sequence). The CDR3 has 12 amino acids. V lost 6 bases to trimming and J lost 8 bases, with 14 bases between them. Total pancreatectomy with islet autotransplantation was the source of the chronic pancreatitis pancreas tissue. Bulk pancreas tissue, not sorted T cells, supplied the genomic DNA for TCR beta sequencing. This chain links TRBV30 with TRBJ2-4, with D perhaps given as TRBD1 or TRBD2 (6 bases each). The sequenced sample was pancreas tissue with idiopathic chronic pancreatitis. This receptor was taken from a human donor with chronic pancreatitis. CDR3 loop: CACGGPEDIQYF. The DNA of the CDR3 is TGTGCCTGCGGGGGCCCAGAAGACATTCAGTACTTC.